The 12 T cell receptor beta chains listed next were all sequenced from one sample in a study of cytomegalovirus exposure and HLA in healthy donors. The PCR made use of 60 Vbeta and 13 Jbeta primers. Profiling relied on immunoSEQ multiplex PCR, and the TCRdb table lists in-frame clones only, not all of them. The sample shows about 110,000 clones, around four fifths of them seen only once. The specimen sequenced was PBMCs. These TCRs come from a young man in good health and CMV-seropositive.

Only a few counts were recorded for this clone. CDR3 sequence: CASSSGQTNSPLHF. The CDR3 DNA is TGTGCCAGCAGCTCCGGACAGACTAATTCACCCCTCCACTTT. The rearrangement joins TRBV5-4 to TRBJ1-6, with D possibly matching TRBD1 (6 bases). The germline V gene has CDR1 SGHNT and CDR2 YYREEE (reference sequence). There are 14 residues in the CDR3. V was cut by 3 bases and J by 6 bases, with 10 bases left in between.

The CDR3 region is CASRQTGKYNEQFF. DNA for the CDR3: TGTGCCAGCAGGCAGACAGGGAAATACAATGAGCAGTTCTTC. The chain links TRBV6-5 to TRBJ2-1, with 7 bases that match TRBD1. Germline V CDR1 and CDR2: MNHEY, SVGAGI. V gave up 6 bases and J gave up 4 bases; unmatched junction bases: 6. There are 14 residues in the CDR3.

This clone was recorded only once. The CDR3 DNA sequence: TGTGCCAGCAGTGAATTGGGGCCGACGGAAGAGACCCAGTACTTC. This sequence encodes CASSELGPTEETQYF. The rearrangement uses TRBV6-1 and TRBJ2-5; D might be TRBD1 (5 bases). V was shortened by 2 bases and J by 3 bases, with 13 bases between the two germline ends. The CDR3 totals 15 residues. Germline lookup yields CDR1 MNHNS and CDR2 SASEGT.

Concerning this clone: One end of the junction varies from germline; a read error may be responsible. The genes are TRBV7-9 and TRBJ1-5; D remains ambiguous. This CDR3 region has 12 residues. Per germline, CDR1 SEHNR and CDR2 FQNEAQ (reference sequence). The CDR3 DNA reads as TGTTCCAGCAGCGCCGGGAATCAGCCCCAGCATTTT. Its protein product is CSSSAGNQPQHF.

The V gene is TRBV9, the J gene TRBJ1-5, with a possible D match to TRBD1 (6 bases). The ends were cut back, 3 bases at V and 4 bases at J, with 14 bases in the middle. Germline V gene data show CDR1 as SGDLS and CDR2 as YYNGEE. There are 15 residues in the CDR3. The CDR3 sequence is CASSAGGAGNQPQHF. In nucleotides, the CDR3 is TGTGCCAGCAGCGCTGGGGGGGCGGGTAATCAGCCCCAGCATTTT. Full variable domain (outside the CDR3, taken from reference TRBV9 and TRBJ1-5): DSGVTQTPKHLITATGQRVTLRCSPRSGDLSVYWYQQSLDQGLQFLIQYYNGEERAKGNILERFSAQQFPDLHSELNLSSLELGDSALYFCASSAGGAGNQPQHFGDGTRLSIL.

This clone was recorded once. The CDR3 sequence is CASSIGLAGAPGPYNEQFF. CDR3 in DNA: TGTGCCAGTAGTATAGGACTAGCGGGGGCCCCAGGGCCCTACAATGAGCAGTTCTTC. The V and J genes are TRBV19 and TRBJ2-1; TRBD2 agrees at 12 bases. Germline lookup yields CDR1 LNHDA and CDR2 SQIVND (reference sequence). Unmatched junction bases numbered 9, after V lost 1 base and J lost 2 bases. The CDR3 is 19 amino acids.

Only one count was recorded for this clone. The rearrangement joins TRBV2 to TRBJ1-3, with TRBD1 matching 7 bases. V lost 6 bases and J lost 2; bases outside the gene matches: 1. CDR1 is SNHLY and CDR2 is FYNNEI in the germline V gene. CDR3 size: 13 residues. The CDR3 region has the DNA TGTGCCAGCAGGGGGACAGCTGGAAACACCATATATTTT. Amino acid sequence: CASRGTAGNTIYF. The full variable domain, its missing parts supplied by reference TRBV2 and TRBJ1-3, is EPEVTQTPSHQVTQMGQEVILRCVPISNHLYFYWYRQILGQKVEFLVSFYNNEISEKSEIFDDQFSVERPDGSNFTLKIRSTKLEDSAMYFCASRGTAGNTIYFGEGSWLTVV.

Concerning this clone: Other DNA sequences in the sample encode the same CDR3. This chain connects TRBV9 to TRBJ2-4, with a tentative D call TRBD1 (6 bases). CDR3 length: 15 amino acids. Germline V gene data show CDR1 as SGDLS and CDR2 as YYNGEE. V was cut by 0 bases and J by 7 bases, with 14 bases left in between. CDR3: CASSVGPGVGNIQYF. CDR3 DNA sequence: TGTGCCAGCAGCGTAGGCCCAGGGGTGGGTAACATTCAGTACTTC.

The gene calls are TRBV6-1 and TRBJ1-4; 8 nucleotides agree with TRBD1. After removal of 6 bases from V and 6 bases from J, the junction contained 3 bases not matched to a gene. Germline V lookup: CDR1 MNHNS, CDR2 SASEGT. The CDR3 sequence is 13 residues long. The CDR3 nucleotides are TGTGCCAGCAGAAGGGGACAGGATGAAAAACTGTTTTTT. Translating gives CASRRGQDEKLFF.

This clone turned up a few times. This sequence joins TRBV4-3 and TRBJ2-7; TRBD1 might be the D (6 bases). Germline loops: CDR1 LGHNA, CDR2 YSLEER. V was cut by 1 base and J by 0 bases, with 10 bases left in between. This CDR3 is 15 amino acids long. This chain's CDR3 is CASSQAGQYSYEQYF. DNA for the CDR3: TGCGCCAGCAGCCAAGCGGGACAATACTCCTACGAGCAGTACTTC.

V gene TRBV27 combines with J gene TRBJ1-5; TRBD1 matches 8 bases. The length of the CDR3 is 14 residues. Germline CDR1 and CDR2: MNHEY and SMNVEV (reference sequence). J gave up 7 bases and V 6 bases, and 8 bases lay outside the gene matches. CDR3 sequence: CASSRTGQNQPQHF. The CDR3 DNA is TGTGCCAGCAGCCGGACAGGGCAGAACCAGCCCCAGCATTTT.

V gene TRBV7-3 combines with J gene TRBJ2-3; 9 nucleotides align to TRBD2. There are 17 residues in the CDR3. V shed 2 bases, J shed 2 bases, and the junction held 8 bases outside the gene matches. Germline CDR1 SGHTA, CDR2 FQGTGA. CDR3 coding DNA: TGTGCCAGCAGCTTAGGAGGGACTAGCACAATCACAGATACGCAGTATTTT. Translating it yields CASSLGGTSTITDTQYF.